This T cell receptor beta chain derives from a study of blood T cell repertoires in COVID-19. Study information: Samples of COVID-19 (acute and convalescent) were obtained from the United States, Italy and Spain.

This CDR3 region has 17 residues. From germline, CDR1 is SGHNT and CDR2 YYREEE (reference sequence). Unmatched junction bases numbered 9, after V lost 4 bases and J lost 6 bases. Original methodology: Reference gene primer amplification yielded estimated nucleated cell counts. Only in-frame clones appear in the TCRdb table, and some are missing; sequencing was by immunoSEQ multiplex PCR. V, J and clone size are taken as reported in that table, and D and trimming were inferred from the DNA itself. The data hold approximately 150,000 clones, with around 86% observed a single time. Material: peripheral blood. The origin of this receptor is a human donor in a cohort sampled during active COVID-19. V and J are TRBV5-4 and TRBJ2-3; 15 bases align to TRBD2. This chain's CDR3 is CASSLLWTSGRADTQYF. The CDR3 DNA reads as TGTGCCAGCAGCCTTCTATGGACTAGCGGGAGGGCGGATACGCAGTATTTT.